Presented here are 12 T cell receptor beta chains from one specimen sequenced in a study of CD8 T cells in Susac syndrome. RNA totalling about 0.45 to 1 ug underwent reverse transcription with random hexamers. In TCRdb, the immunoSEQ multiplex PCR reads were re-called with MiXCR into one record per CDR3 protein. Of about 140,000 distinct CDR3 sequences listed, 85% to 95% were seen once; the top ten hold around 0.15%. Sequencing was done on a sample of CD4+ T cells from PBMCs. The receptors originated from a human donor with Susac syndrome.

The rearrangement links TRBV20-1 to TRBJ1-2, with a tentative D call TRBD1 (5 bases). The CDR3 extends over 12 amino acids. Germline V gene sequence: CDR1 DFQATT, CDR2 SNEGSKA (reference sequence). Trimming pared 1 base from V and 2 bases from J, leaving 5 bases between. In DNA form, the CDR3 reads TGCAGTGCTAGAGCAGGGAACTATGGCTACACCTTC. Its translation: CSARAGNYGYTF.

This rearrangement joins TRBV18 to TRBJ2-3; D ambiguous. This CDR3 region has 15 residues. Looked up from germline, CDR1 is KGHSH and CDR2 is LQKENI. V was clipped by 3 bases and J by 0 bases, with 10 bases between them. In DNA form, the CDR3 reads TGTGCCAGCTCACCGATGACACCTAGCACAGATACGCAGTATTTT. Translated: CASSPMTPSTDTQYF.

V and J are TRBV29-1 and TRBJ2-3; the match to TRBD2 covers 7 bases. Germline V CDR1 and CDR2: SQVTM, ANQGSEA. This CDR3 region has 13 residues. V shed 6 bases and J 6 bases; nucleotides not matched to a gene: 9. Here the CDR3 reads CSVTSNLGDTQYF. CDR3 DNA sequence: TGCAGCGTGACTAGCAACCTCGGGGATACGCAGTATTTT.

The chain employs TRBV20-1 and TRBJ2-3, with D possibly matching TRBD2 (6 bases). V was shortened by 6 bases and J by 4 bases, with 23 bases between the two germline ends. Germline-derived CDR1 and CDR2 are DFQATT and SNEGSKA (reference sequence). The CDR3 spans 16 residues. The DNA for the CDR3 is TGCAGTGCCCGAACATTTCTCGCGGGAATGGCAGATACGCAGTATTTT. It encodes CSARTFLAGMADTQYF.

The rearrangement links TRBV28 to TRBJ1-6, with 12 bases lining up with TRBD1. Germline CDR1 reads MDHEN; CDR2 reads SYDVKM. The trim removed 4 bases at V and 9 bases at J, leaving 7 bases unmatched. The CDR3 sequence is 16 residues long. The CDR3 is CASSSPGQGASSPLHF. As DNA, the CDR3 is TGTGCCAGCAGTTCTCCGGGACAGGGGGCTAGTTCACCCCTCCACTTT.

The CDR3 region is CAWKSAGANTEAFF. The CDR3 bases are TGTGCCTGGAAGTCGGCAGGGGCGAACACTGAAGCTTTCTTT. The chain is built from TRBV30 and TRBJ1-1; the D gene is possibly TRBD1 (6 bases). Per the germline V gene, CDR1 is GTSNPN and CDR2 is SVGIG (reference sequence). Trimming cost V 4 bases and J 1 base, with 13 bases left between them. This CDR3 spans 14 amino acids.

The chain is built from TRBV20-1 and TRBJ1-2; D ambiguous. CDR1 is DFQATT and CDR2 is SNEGSKA in the germline V gene (reference sequence). The V and J ends lost 6 bases and 4 bases respectively, with 15 bases between them. CDR3 length: 13 residues. CDR3 protein: CSATRGIGYGYTF. The CDR3 bases are TGCAGTGCCACCAGAGGGATTGGCTATGGCTACACCTTC.

CDR3 loop: CAKESGANTEAFF. CDR3 in DNA: TGTGCCAAAGAGAGCGGAGCCAACACTGAAGCTTTCTTT. The chain is built from TRBV3-1 and TRBJ1-1; D unresolved. Looked up from germline, CDR1 is LGHDT and CDR2 is YNNKEL (reference sequence). Trimming removed 10 bases from V and 2 bases from J, with 14 bases in between. The CDR3 covers 13 residues.

V gene TRBV20-1 combines with J gene TRBJ2-3; D is ambiguous. Germline lookup yields CDR1 DFQATT and CDR2 SNEGSKA (reference sequence). This CDR3 region has 14 residues. The germline V and J ends were trimmed by 3 bases and 0 bases, with 10 bases remaining between them. The DNA of the CDR3 is TGCAGTGCTAGGCTTAGACAAAGCACAGATACGCAGTATTTT. Amino acid sequence: CSARLRQSTDTQYF.

In this sample, this clonotype turned up a few times. The chain links TRBV5-4 to TRBJ2-3; 8 nucleotides agree with TRBD2. The J segment lost 5 bases and the V segment lost 2 bases, leaving 10 bases of the junction unmatched. This CDR3 region has 16 residues. Germline-derived CDR1 and CDR2 are SGHNT and YYREEE (reference sequence). The CDR3 sequence: CASSFASGRQGDTQYF. In DNA, the CDR3 is TGTGCCAGCAGCTTTGCTAGCGGGCGCCAGGGAGATACGCAGTATTTT. Together with reference TRBV5-4 and TRBJ2-3, the CDR3 gives the full variable domain: ETGVTQSPTHLIKTRGQQVTLRCSSQSGHNTVSWYQQALGQGPQFIFQYYREEENGRGNFPPRFSGLQFPNYSSELNVNALELDDSALYLCASSFASGRQGDTQYFGPGTRLTVL.

CDR3 sequence: CAKTGSNYGYTF. In nucleotides, the CDR3 is TGTGCCAAGACAGGGTCCAACTATGGCTACACCTTC. The chain couples TRBV30 to TRBJ1-2; 7 bases are shared with TRBD1. CDR3 length equals 12 residues. The V gene's germline CDR1 is GTSNPN and CDR2 SVGIG (reference sequence). V gave up 8 bases and J gave up 2 bases; unmatched junction bases: 5.

The rearrangement joins TRBV29-1 to TRBJ2-3; TRBD2 aligns across 12 bases. CDR3 length: 18 amino acids. CDR1 is SQVTM, CDR2 ANQGSEA, per germline. J lost 1 base, V lost 7 bases, and 15 bases had no gene match. CDR3 protein: CSAQRLAGADGRTDTQYF. CDR3 bases: TGCAGCGCCCAACGACTAGCGGGAGCCGATGGGCGCACAGATACGCAGTATTTT.